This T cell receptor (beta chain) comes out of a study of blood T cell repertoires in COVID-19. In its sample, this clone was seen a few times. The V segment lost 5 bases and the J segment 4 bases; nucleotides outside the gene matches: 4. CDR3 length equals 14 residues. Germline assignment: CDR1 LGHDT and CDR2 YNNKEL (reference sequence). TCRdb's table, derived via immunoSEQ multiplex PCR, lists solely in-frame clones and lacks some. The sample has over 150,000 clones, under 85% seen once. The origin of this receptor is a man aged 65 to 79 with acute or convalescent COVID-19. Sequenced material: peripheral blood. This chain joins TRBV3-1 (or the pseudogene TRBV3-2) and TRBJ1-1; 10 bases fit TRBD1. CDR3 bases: TGTGCCAGCAGCAATGGACAGGGGGGCACTGAAGCTTTCTTT. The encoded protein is CASSNGQGGTEAFF.